Below are 9 T cell receptor beta chains sequenced from a single sample in a study of blood T cells in healthy people across ages. A second PCR of 7 to 11 cycles used a sample-barcoded 5' primer and a J-beta primer mix. TCRdb passed the 5' RACE reads through MiXCR, listing each CDR3 protein once. The table lists about 690,000 distinct CDR3 sequences, around two fifths of them singletons, with 25% to 30% in the top ten. Sequencing was done on a sample of blood. Source of these receptors: a man at least 80 years old in good health.

The sample holds one count of this clonotype. J is TRBJ1-1 and V is TRBV14; D gene ambiguous. This CDR3 has 14 residues. CDR1 is SGHDN, CDR2 FVKESK, per germline. The V end was cut by 1 base, the J end by 4 bases, with 10 bases between. CDR3 nucleotide sequence: TGTGCCAGCAGCCAAGGAATAATTATCACTGAAGCTTTCTTT. Translation gives CASSQGIIITEAFF.

V usage is TRBV20-1 and J usage is TRBJ2-7; perhaps TRBD2 as D (5 bases). The germline V gene has CDR1 DFQATT and CDR2 SNEGSKA (reference sequence). The germline V and J ends were trimmed by 5 bases and 5 bases, with 13 bases remaining between them. This CDR3 is 12 amino acids long. The CDR3 coding sequence is TGCAGTGCTGACTGGTCCGGGGACGAGCAGTACTTC. It specifies CSADWSGDEQYF.

This clonotype was seen at least ten times. The chain has TRBV5-1 and TRBJ1-2, with a weak D call TRBD1 (5 bases). Between the trimmed V and J ends, which lost 2 bases and 4 bases, there was a span of 9 bases. Germline lookup yields CDR1 SGHRS and CDR2 YFSETQ. This CDR3 region has 13 residues. The CDR3 loop reads CASSLGTAYGYTF. CDR3 DNA: TGCGCCAGCAGCTTAGGGACCGCCTATGGCTACACCTTC.

The chain has TRBV20-1 and TRBJ2-5, with 8 bases matching TRBD1. The J call may not be correct, given that the DNA end is closer to TRBJ2-7. Germline CDR1 DFQATT, CDR2 SNEGSKA (reference sequence). The CDR3 has 14 residues. The CDR3 sequence: CSAGARTGMYEQYF. Here the CDR3 DNA reads TGCAGTGCTGGAGCCAGGACAGGGATGTACGAGCAGTACTTC.

A few counts support this clonotype. One base away lies a much larger clone, so this may be a sequencing read error. The rearrangement joins TRBV6-2 or TRBV6-3 to TRBJ2-7; D is unclear. The CDR3 is 13 residues long. CDR1 is MNHEY, CDR2 SVGEGT, per germline. V lost 8 bases and J lost 2, with 13 bases in between. The CDR3 spells CASGGSWTYEQYF. The CDR3 DNA sequence: TGTGCCAGCGGTGGCAGTTGGACCTACGAGCAGTACTTC.

This clonotype has only a few counts. The V call is TRBV4-2, the J call TRBJ1-4; unclear D gene. CDR1 is LGHNA and CDR2 is YNFKEQ in the germline V gene. Trimming removed 0 bases at V and 7 bases at J, with 15 bases between. CDR3 length: 16 amino acids. The CDR3 DNA follows: TGTGCCAGCAGCCAAGATCGAGGAACTCCCGGTGAAAAACTGTTTTTT. This encodes CASSQDRGTPGEKLFF.

This chain links TRBV19 with TRBJ2-2, with no clear D. The V end was cut by 2 bases, the J end by 3 bases, with 4 bases between. Germline CDR1 is LNHDA and CDR2 is SQIVND (reference sequence). The CDR3 loop spans 13 amino acids. CDR3 DNA sequence: TGTGCCAGTAGTATATGGGACACCGGGGAGCTGTTTTTT. Encoded protein: CASSIWDTGELFF.

The chain recombines TRBV4-2 with TRBJ2-7; D ambiguous. The CDR3 consists of 15 residues. Germline CDR1 reads LGHNA; CDR2 reads YNFKEQ. The germline V and J ends were trimmed by 1 base and 4 bases, with 14 bases remaining between them. CDR3 sequence: CASSQASENGYEQYF. As DNA, the CDR3 is TGTGCCAGCAGCCAAGCTTCGGAGAATGGGTACGAGCAGTACTTC.

The genes are TRBV5-5 and TRBJ2-5; the D is unclear. Trimming shortened V by 4 bases and J by 2 bases, and 9 bases separated the two germline ends. The CDR3 sequence is 13 residues long. CDR1 and CDR2 (germline): SGHKS, YYEKEE (reference sequence). The CDR3 spells CASSVFQQETQYF. The CDR3 DNA reads TGTGCCAGCAGCGTGTTCCAGCAAGAGACCCAGTACTTC.